The 10 T cell receptor beta chains reported below all come from one sample, sequenced in a study of radiotherapy plus CTLA-4 blockade in lung cancer (dated by TCRdb to the late 2010s). Library creation used the immunoSEQ multiplex PCR assay. This is the immuneACCESS table as TCRdb keeps it, with only in-frame sequences that have V and J called. A part of the clones is gone; compared with another copy, unresolved V genes explain less than half, and the rest is unexplained. The sample table contains over 40,000 clones; only one count was recorded for approximately 78% of them. Of the sample, roughly 3.3% falls within the top ten clones. Source: peripheral blood, taken from a patient treated with radiotherapy plus ipilimumab. The receptors were sampled from a human donor with non-small cell lung cancer who had stable disease on radiotherapy plus ipilimumab.

This clone was detected once. The chain has TRBV9 and TRBJ2-3, with 10 bases matching TRBD2. V lost 0 bases, J lost 1 base, and 5 bases stayed unmatched. CDR1 is SGDLS and CDR2 is YYNGEE in the germline V gene. This CDR3 contains 17 residues. For the CDR3, the DNA is TGTGCCAGCAGCGTAGACCCCCTAGCGGGAGGCACAGATACGCAGTATTTT. Its protein is CASSVDPLAGGTDTQYF.

There are a few counts of this clone. Distinct nucleotide sequences in the sample also encode this CDR3. This chain links TRBV7-2 with TRBJ2-7; no clear D. The CDR3 loop spans 13 amino acids. The germline V gene encodes CDR1 SGHTA and CDR2 FQGNSA. V shed 5 bases and J shed 2 bases, with 10 bases lying between them. The DNA for the CDR3 is TGTGCCAGCAGCCTAGGTCTAGCCTACGAGCAGTACTTC. Its protein is CASSLGLAYEQYF. Full variable domain (remainder filled in from reference TRBV7-2 and TRBJ2-7): GAGVSQSPSNKVTEKGKDVELRCDPISGHTALYWYRQSLGQGLEFLIYFQGNSAPDKSGLPSDRFSAERTGGSVSTLTIQRTQQEDSAVYLCASSLGLAYEQYFGPGTRLTVT.

The J gene is TRBJ1-1, the V gene TRBV2, with TRBD1 as a possible D gene (5 bases). The ends were cut back, 7 bases at V and 6 bases at J, with 9 bases in the middle. Germline V lookup: CDR1 SNHLY, CDR2 FYNNEI. There are 11 residues in the CDR3. The CDR3 sequence: CASTLRAEAFF. The DNA of the CDR3 is TGTGCCAGCACCCTCAGGGCTGAAGCTTTCTTT.

The chain couples TRBV5-1 to TRBJ2-7; 7 bases fit TRBD1. The J segment lost 0 bases and the V segment lost 1 base, leaving 19 bases of the junction unmatched. The CDR3 has 20 residues. CDR1 and CDR2 (germline): SGHRS, YFSETQ. The DNA for the CDR3 is TGCGCCAGCAGCTTGAATAGGGGGCGCTCTAGTACTTCGAGCTCCTACGAGCAGTACTTC. Translating it yields CASSLNRGRSSTSSSYEQYF.

Turning to this clone: One end of the junction is discordant with germline, which a read error may explain. This chain joins TRBV2 and TRBJ2-7; the match to TRBD2 covers 7 bases. The CDR3 length is 11 residues. In germline, CDR1 is SNHLY, CDR2 FYNNEI. CDR3 protein: CASSPAGEGVF. Written as DNA, the CDR3 is TGTGCCAGCAGTCCTGCGGGAGAGGGAGTCTTC.

This clone was observed once. The CDR3 DNA reads TGTGCCAGCAGTCACCTAGGACAGGAGGTGAGCACTGAAGCTTTCTTT. Translating it yields CASSHLGQEVSTEAFF. V usage is TRBV27 and J usage is TRBJ1-1; 7 positions match TRBD1. Germline trimming cut 5 bases from V and 4 bases from J; bases unmatched to any gene: 13. CDR3 length: 16 amino acids. Germline CDR1 and CDR2: MNHEY and SMNVEV (reference sequence).

The V gene is TRBV7-3, the J gene TRBJ1-1; perhaps TRBD1 as D (5 bases). This CDR3 has 16 amino acids. Trimming pared 1 base from V and 1 base from J, leaving 13 bases between. Per germline, CDR1 SGHTA and CDR2 FQGTGA. DNA of the CDR3: TGTGCCAGCAGCTTAAGGGGCCCTGCTGGGAACACTGAAGCTTTCTTT. This sequence encodes CASSLRGPAGNTEAFF. The whole variable domain, remainder taken from reference TRBV7-3 and TRBJ1-1, is GAGVSQTPSNKVTEKGKYVELRCDPISGHTALYWYRQSLGQGPEFLIYFQGTGAADDSGLPNDRFFAVRPEGSVSTLKIQRTERGDSAVYLCASSLRGPAGNTEAFFGQGTRLTVV.

This chain uses TRBV28 with TRBJ2-7; the match to TRBD1 covers 8 bases. V was clipped by 4 bases and J by 6 bases; unmatched bases: 14. Germline V lookup: CDR1 MDHEN, CDR2 SYDVKM. The CDR3 is 16 amino acids. CDR3 DNA: TGTGCCAGCAGTTCACAGGGGGGCGGAGGGGCTTTCGAGCAGTACTTC. Its protein product is CASSSQGGGGAFEQYF. The full variable domain, its missing parts supplied by reference TRBV28 and TRBJ2-7, is DVKVTQSSRYLVKRTGEKVFLECVQDMDHENMFWYRQDPGLGLRLIYFSYDVKMKEKGDIPEGYSVSREKKERFSLILESASTNQTSMYLCASSSQGGGGAFEQYFGPGTRLTVT.

CDR3 in amino acids: CASSPETGVYEQYF. CDR3 nucleotide sequence: TGTGCCAGCAGCCCGGAGACAGGGGTTTACGAGCAGTACTTC. This chain connects TRBV7-9 to TRBJ2-5, with 8 bases fitting TRBD1. With the DNA end fitting TRBJ2-7 better, the J assignment may be wrong. The CDR3 is made up of 14 amino acids. Germline CDR1 and CDR2: SEHNR and FQNEAQ (reference sequence).

The chain recombines TRBV7-8 with TRBJ2-7; 9 bases match TRBD1. V was clipped by 2 bases and J by 5 bases; unmatched bases: 7. CDR1 SGHVS and CDR2 FQNEAQ come from the germline V gene. The length of the CDR3 is 15 residues. The CDR3 sequence is CASSLSGTGINEQYF. Here the CDR3 DNA reads TGTGCCAGCAGCTTATCTGGGACAGGGATTAACGAGCAGTACTTC.